This T cell receptor (beta chain) was retrieved from a study of blood T cell repertoires in COVID-19. Repertoires were generated with immunoSEQ multiplex PCR, while TCRdb's copy carries only in-frame clones and drops some. The sample shows a few hundred thousand clones, about 85% of them seen only once. The receptor was isolated from a human donor with COVID-19, enrolled during active disease. The donor label of this sample is uncertain. Sample: peripheral blood.

The CDR3 is CASSGDKGWIYEQYF. The CDR3, as DNA: TGTGCCAGCAGTGGGGATAAGGGGTGGATATACGAGCAGTACTTC. The chain combines TRBV25-1 with TRBJ2-7; D may be TRBD1 (5 bases). Germline V gene sequence: CDR1 MGHDK, CDR2 SYGVNS. The CDR3 is 15 residues long. Trimming took 4 bases from V and 4 from J, leaving 17 bases between them.